This T cell receptor beta chain was identified in a study of cytomegalovirus exposure and HLA in healthy donors. Overall study findings and caveats: Within an earlier analysis, most TCR beta V segments proved productive either about 90% or about 30% of the time. In a later analysis, several top co-occurrence clusters appeared linked to parvovirus B19, influenza, CMV and Epstein-Barr virus. Rare TCR sequences dominated, though some public TCRs recurred in many donors. It was 150 or so TCR beta chains that were listed as cytomegalovirus-associated.

PCR amplification relied on 60 Vbeta primers (plus 13 Jbeta primers). Assay used: immunoSEQ multiplex PCR; TCRdb lists only in-frame clones, some missing. This sample's clone table lists roughly 60,000 clones. Regarding this clone: Its antigen is currently unknown.

V lost 2 bases to trimming and J lost 12 bases, with 10 bases between them. CDR1 and CDR2 from the germline V gene are SEHNR and FQNEAQ (reference sequence). There are 11 residues in the CDR3. The chain couples TRBV7-9 to TRBJ1-2, with a possible D match to TRBD1 (5 bases). The sequence was collected from a woman aged 18-35 years in good health and CMV-seronegative. The sample comprised PBMCs. CDR3 in amino acids: CASSLNRLDTF. The DNA for the CDR3 is TGTGCCAGCAGCTTAAACAGGCTTGACACCTTC.